Shown below are 25 T cell receptor beta chains from a single sample sequenced in a study of PD-1 blockade in classical Hodgkin lymphoma. Sequencing used immunoSEQ multiplex PCR; TCRdb keeps in-frame clones, though not all of them. The table lists roughly 61,000 clones, approximately 92% of them singletons. The patients all showed relapse after autologous stem cell transplantation, while their brentuximab vedotin exposure varied. The sequencing used peripheral blood mononuclear cells (PBMCs), collected at baseline. The receptors were sampled from a human donor with classical Hodgkin lymphoma.

The rearrangement links TRBV7-6 to TRBJ1-2, with 10 bases aligning to TRBD1. This CDR3 contains 15 residues. The junction had 9 bases not matched to a gene; V was cut back by 5 bases and J by 6 bases. The germline CDR1 and CDR2 sequences are SGHVS and FNYEAQ. The chain's CDR3 is CASSPRQGASDGYTF. The CDR3 region has the DNA TGTGCCAGCAGCCCAAGACAGGGGGCATCTGATGGCTACACCTTC.

This clone was detected only once. This chain uses TRBV5-8 with TRBJ1-1; 7 positions agree with TRBD1. There are 17 residues in the CDR3. After removal of 4 bases from V and 4 bases from J, the junction contained 16 bases not matched to a gene. Germline lookup yields CDR1 SGHTS and CDR2 YDEGEE. The CDR3: CASSHIRTGLPFTEAFF. The CDR3 DNA follows: TGTGCCAGCAGCCACATAAGGACAGGATTACCCTTCACTGAAGCTTTCTTT.

This chain uses TRBV10-2 with TRBJ1-2; 7 positions agree with TRBD1. CDR3 size: 14 residues. V lost 10 bases and J lost 2; bases outside the gene matches: 10. Germline V gives CDR1 WSHSY, CDR2 SAAADI. This CDR3 reads CATITPDRNYGYTF. The CDR3 nucleotides are TGCGCCACCATCACTCCGGACAGGAACTATGGCTACACCTTC.

V gene TRBV13 combines with J gene TRBJ1-1; D remains ambiguous. V lost 2 bases and J 1 base, leaving 11 bases between the germline ends. From germline, CDR1 is PRHDT and CDR2 FYEKMQ (reference sequence). The CDR3 totals 15 residues. The CDR3 loop reads CASSLRRVRNTEAFF. For the CDR3, the DNA is TGTGCCAGCAGCTTAAGGCGCGTCCGGAACACTGAAGCTTTCTTT.

CDR3 loop: CAARTGEKLFF. The CDR3 DNA sequence: TGTGCTGCACGGACGGGTGAAAAACTGTTTTTT. The gene calls are TRBV5-8 and TRBJ1-4; D not resolved. Germline loops: CDR1 SGHTS, CDR2 YDEGEE. The CDR3 runs to 11 residues.

The chain combines TRBV5-1 with TRBJ2-1; 9 bases fit TRBD1. Losses at the gene ends were 4 bases for V and 5 bases for J; bases not matched to a gene: 7. This CDR3 is 15 amino acids long. Germline CDR1 and CDR2: SGHRS and YFSETQ. The chain's CDR3 is CASSPDRGYDNEQFF. The CDR3 nucleotides are TGCGCCAGCAGCCCGGACAGGGGATACGACAATGAGCAGTTCTTC.

V is TRBV7-2 and J is TRBJ1-6; 10 bases are a match to TRBD1. Germline V gene lookup returns CDR1 SGHTA and CDR2 FQGNSA. V trimming: 4 bases; J trimming: 9 bases; junction bases outside the gene matches: 6. This CDR3 is built from 15 residues. CDR3 nucleotide sequence: TGTGCCAGCAGCTATATGACAGGGGGCGGTTCACCCCTCCACTTT. It encodes CASSYMTGGGSPLHF.

V and J are TRBV29-1 and TRBJ1-1, with unresolved D. The germline V gene has CDR1 SQVTM and CDR2 ANQGSEA. Deletions cut 4 bases from V and 5 bases from J, with 11 bases between. The CDR3 totals 12 residues. CDR3: CSVVGIRTEAFF. The DNA of the CDR3 is TGCAGCGTTGTGGGAATACGGACTGAAGCTTTCTTT. Full variable domain (remainder filled in from reference TRBV29-1 and TRBJ1-1): SAVISQKPSRDICQRGTSLTIQCQVDSQVTMMFWYRQQPGQSLTLIATANQGSEATYESGFVIDKFPISRPNLTFSTLTVSNMSPEDSSIYLCSVVGIRTEAFFGQGTRLTVV.

The chain uses TRBV7-2 and TRBJ1-4; no definite D call. Germline CDR1 and CDR2: SGHTA and FQGNSA. The germline V and J ends were trimmed by 4 bases and 7 bases, with 16 bases remaining between them. The CDR3 is made up of 15 amino acids. The CDR3 nucleotides are TGTGCCAGCAGCTGGGGTCCCGACCGGGGTGAAAAACTGTTTTTT. It yields the protein CASSWGPDRGEKLFF. Filled out from reference TRBV7-2 and TRBJ1-4, the complete variable domain reads GAGVSQSPSNKVTEKGKDVELRCDPISGHTALYWYRQSLGQGLEFLIYFQGNSAPDKSGLPSDRFSAERTGGSVSTLTIQRTQQEDSAVYLCASSWGPDRGEKLFFGSGTQLSVL.

The chain links TRBV29-1 to TRBJ2-5; D possibly matches TRBD1 or TRBD2 (6 bases each). The CDR3 contains 15 residues. V lost 4 bases and J 4 bases, leaving 19 bases between the germline ends. Per germline, CDR1 SQVTM and CDR2 ANQGSEA. The CDR3 here is CSVGGEGGLPETQYF. The CDR3 region has the DNA TGCAGCGTTGGGGGTGAGGGGGGCCTCCCAGAGACCCAGTACTTC. Supplemented by reference TRBV29-1 and TRBJ2-5, the full variable domain reads SAVISQKPSRDICQRGTSLTIQCQVDSQVTMMFWYRQQPGQSLTLIATANQGSEATYESGFVIDKFPISRPNLTFSTLTVSNMSPEDSSIYLCSVGGEGGLPETQYFGPGTRLLVL.

The chain uses TRBV6-1 and TRBJ1-5; possible D gene TRBD1, 6 bases. Deletions cut 7 bases from V and 5 bases from J, with 18 bases between. This CDR3 has 15 amino acids. The germline CDR1 and CDR2 sequences are MNHNS and SASEGT. As DNA, the CDR3 is TGTGCCAGCACCCTAAGCGGGGGGGCCTATCAGCCCCAGCATTTT. This gives the protein CASTLSGGAYQPQHF.

The chain joins TRBV7-9 to TRBJ1-1; the D is unclear. The CDR3 is made up of 12 amino acids. V lost 1 base and J lost 14, with 14 bases in between. Germline CDR1 SEHNR, CDR2 FQNEAQ (reference sequence). CDR3 loop: CASSLGRTPSFF. The CDR3, as DNA: TGTGCCAGCAGCTTAGGCCGGACCCCTAGCTTCTTT.

The chain uses TRBV18 and TRBJ2-5, with 7 bases aligning to TRBD1. This CDR3 has 14 residues. Trimming at V came to 0 bases and at J to 5 bases, leaving 3 bases not matched to a gene. CDR1 is KGHSH and CDR2 is LQKENI in the germline V gene. The CDR3 sequence is CASSPPDRWETQYF. CDR3 in DNA: TGTGCCAGCTCACCACCGGACAGGTGGGAGACCCAGTACTTC.

V gene TRBV4-1 combines with J gene TRBJ2-7; 11 bases agree with TRBD2. J lost 4 bases, V lost 2 bases, and 4 bases had no gene match. There are 15 residues in the CDR3. Germline lookup yields CDR1 MGHRA and CDR2 YSYEKL. The CDR3: CASSQPTSGGYEQYF. DNA of the CDR3: TGCGCCAGCAGCCAACCAACTAGCGGGGGTTACGAGCAGTACTTC.

This clone was found once. V usage is TRBV7-8 and J usage is TRBJ1-1, with a tentative D call TRBD1 (5 bases). The CDR3 is made up of 14 amino acids. The V gene lost 1 base and the J gene lost 6 bases, with 12 bases spanning the gap. Germline V gene lookup returns CDR1 SGHVS and CDR2 FQNEAQ. CDR3 coding DNA: TGTGCCAGCAGCTTAGAGGGGATATGGGCTGAAGCTTTCTTT. It encodes CASSLEGIWAEAFF.

V usage is TRBV28 and J usage is TRBJ1-5, with 7 bases matching TRBD1. The V gene end was trimmed by 6 bases and the J gene end by 13 bases; junction bases not matched to a gene: 15. CDR1 and CDR2 (germline): MDHEN, SYDVKM. This CDR3 spans 14 amino acids. The CDR3 sequence: CASSPGGSVLGQHF. The CDR3 DNA reads as TGTGCCAGCAGCCCAGGGGGGTCGGTGTTGGGGCAGCATTTT. Full variable domain (outside the CDR3, taken from reference TRBV28 and TRBJ1-5): DVKVTQSSRYLVKRTGEKVFLECVQDMDHENMFWYRQDPGLGLRLIYFSYDVKMKEKGDIPEGYSVSREKKERFSLILESASTNQTSMYLCASSPGGSVLGQHFGDGTRLSIL.

This clone was detected once. The rearrangement uses TRBV14 and TRBJ2-7; D possibly corresponds to TRBD2 (5 bases). The CDR3 runs to 14 residues. In germline, CDR1 is SGHDN, CDR2 FVKESK. Trimming stripped 0 bases from V and 6 bases from J, with 12 bases between. CDR3 region: CASSQDLGGREQYF. The CDR3 DNA reads TGTGCCAGCAGCCAAGATTTGGGCGGGCGCGAGCAGTACTTC.

The chain is built from TRBV6-5 and TRBJ2-1, with D uncertain. V dropped 2 bases and J dropped 3 bases, with 11 bases sitting between them. CDR3 length equals 15 residues. Germline V gene sequence: CDR1 MNHEY, CDR2 SVGAGI. CDR3 DNA: TGTGCCAGCAGTTACGATCCATTAATCTACAATGAGCAGTTCTTC. Protein product: CASSYDPLIYNEQFF.

V gene TRBV5-4 combines with J gene TRBJ1-3; the match to TRBD1 covers 10 bases. Looked up from germline, CDR1 is SGHNT and CDR2 is YYREEE (reference sequence). Germline trimming cut 4 bases from V and 2 bases from J; bases unmatched to any gene: 3. This CDR3 comprises 15 residues. The CDR3 is CASSGGTGAGNTIYF. CDR3 nucleotides: TGTGCCAGCAGCGGTGGGACAGGGGCTGGAAACACCATATATTTT.

The chain is built from TRBV9 and TRBJ1-4; perhaps TRBD1 as D (5 bases). Germline loops: CDR1 SGDLS, CDR2 YYNGEE. The CDR3 length is 15 residues. V lost 3 bases and J 0 bases, leaving 9 bases between the germline ends. CDR3 region: CASSASGATNEKLFF. The CDR3 region has the DNA TGTGCCAGCAGCGCCTCGGGGGCAACTAATGAAAAACTGTTTTTT.

Only one count was recorded for this clone. V gene TRBV12-5 combines with J gene TRBJ2-1; D may match TRBD1 or TRBD2 (5 bases each). Looked up from germline, CDR1 is LGHNT and CDR2 is FRNRAP. The CDR3 has 14 residues. The germline V and J ends were trimmed by 1 base and 6 bases, with 10 bases remaining between them. The CDR3 coding sequence is TGTGCTAGTGGTTTGGACCCGGGGCCCAATGAGCAGTTCTTC. Translated, it gives CASGLDPGPNEQFF. Together with reference TRBV12-5 and TRBJ2-1, the CDR3 gives the full variable domain: DARVTQTPRHKVTEMGQEVTMRCQPILGHNTVFWYRQTMMQGLELLAYFRNRAPLDDSGMPKDRFSAEMPDATLATLKIQPSEPRDSAVYFCASGLDPGPNEQFFGPGTRLTVL.

The gene calls are TRBV7-9 and TRBJ2-5, with 8 bases fitting TRBD2. The germline CDR1 and CDR2 sequences are SEHNR and FQNEAQ (reference sequence). CDR3 size: 14 residues. V lost 5 bases, J lost 2 bases, and 4 bases stayed unmatched. As DNA, the CDR3 is TGTGCCAGCAGCCCGGGAGGGAATCAAGAGACCCAGTACTTC. It yields the protein CASSPGGNQETQYF.

This chain joins TRBV18 and TRBJ1-1; 8 positions agree with TRBD1. From germline, CDR1 is KGHSH and CDR2 LQKENI. The CDR3 totals 14 residues. V shed 3 bases and J 3 bases; nucleotides not matched to a gene: 3. CDR3 sequence reads: CASSPQGQDTEAFF. CDR3 sequence (DNA): TGTGCCAGCTCACCGCAGGGACAGGACACTGAAGCTTTCTTT.

The V gene is TRBV7-9, the J gene TRBJ2-7; weak D call: TRBD1 (5 bases). V lost 1 base, J lost 9 bases, and 10 bases lay in between. From germline, CDR1 is SEHNR and CDR2 FQNEAQ (reference sequence). The CDR3 sequence is 12 residues long. The CDR3 DNA reads TGTGCCAGCAGCTTAGTGCAGGGAAGGCAGTACTTC. Its translation: CASSLVQGRQYF.

Concerning this clone: Other nucleotide sequences in the sample specify the same CDR3. The V call is TRBV2, the J call TRBJ1-2; the D gene is possibly TRBD1 (6 bases). Germline CDR1 reads SNHLY; CDR2 reads FYNNEI. V lost 6 bases, J lost 3 bases, and 11 bases lay in between. The CDR3 length is 13 residues. The CDR3 is CASSPRTDYGYTF. Written as DNA, the CDR3 is TGTGCCAGCAGCCCCCGGACAGACTATGGCTACACCTTC.